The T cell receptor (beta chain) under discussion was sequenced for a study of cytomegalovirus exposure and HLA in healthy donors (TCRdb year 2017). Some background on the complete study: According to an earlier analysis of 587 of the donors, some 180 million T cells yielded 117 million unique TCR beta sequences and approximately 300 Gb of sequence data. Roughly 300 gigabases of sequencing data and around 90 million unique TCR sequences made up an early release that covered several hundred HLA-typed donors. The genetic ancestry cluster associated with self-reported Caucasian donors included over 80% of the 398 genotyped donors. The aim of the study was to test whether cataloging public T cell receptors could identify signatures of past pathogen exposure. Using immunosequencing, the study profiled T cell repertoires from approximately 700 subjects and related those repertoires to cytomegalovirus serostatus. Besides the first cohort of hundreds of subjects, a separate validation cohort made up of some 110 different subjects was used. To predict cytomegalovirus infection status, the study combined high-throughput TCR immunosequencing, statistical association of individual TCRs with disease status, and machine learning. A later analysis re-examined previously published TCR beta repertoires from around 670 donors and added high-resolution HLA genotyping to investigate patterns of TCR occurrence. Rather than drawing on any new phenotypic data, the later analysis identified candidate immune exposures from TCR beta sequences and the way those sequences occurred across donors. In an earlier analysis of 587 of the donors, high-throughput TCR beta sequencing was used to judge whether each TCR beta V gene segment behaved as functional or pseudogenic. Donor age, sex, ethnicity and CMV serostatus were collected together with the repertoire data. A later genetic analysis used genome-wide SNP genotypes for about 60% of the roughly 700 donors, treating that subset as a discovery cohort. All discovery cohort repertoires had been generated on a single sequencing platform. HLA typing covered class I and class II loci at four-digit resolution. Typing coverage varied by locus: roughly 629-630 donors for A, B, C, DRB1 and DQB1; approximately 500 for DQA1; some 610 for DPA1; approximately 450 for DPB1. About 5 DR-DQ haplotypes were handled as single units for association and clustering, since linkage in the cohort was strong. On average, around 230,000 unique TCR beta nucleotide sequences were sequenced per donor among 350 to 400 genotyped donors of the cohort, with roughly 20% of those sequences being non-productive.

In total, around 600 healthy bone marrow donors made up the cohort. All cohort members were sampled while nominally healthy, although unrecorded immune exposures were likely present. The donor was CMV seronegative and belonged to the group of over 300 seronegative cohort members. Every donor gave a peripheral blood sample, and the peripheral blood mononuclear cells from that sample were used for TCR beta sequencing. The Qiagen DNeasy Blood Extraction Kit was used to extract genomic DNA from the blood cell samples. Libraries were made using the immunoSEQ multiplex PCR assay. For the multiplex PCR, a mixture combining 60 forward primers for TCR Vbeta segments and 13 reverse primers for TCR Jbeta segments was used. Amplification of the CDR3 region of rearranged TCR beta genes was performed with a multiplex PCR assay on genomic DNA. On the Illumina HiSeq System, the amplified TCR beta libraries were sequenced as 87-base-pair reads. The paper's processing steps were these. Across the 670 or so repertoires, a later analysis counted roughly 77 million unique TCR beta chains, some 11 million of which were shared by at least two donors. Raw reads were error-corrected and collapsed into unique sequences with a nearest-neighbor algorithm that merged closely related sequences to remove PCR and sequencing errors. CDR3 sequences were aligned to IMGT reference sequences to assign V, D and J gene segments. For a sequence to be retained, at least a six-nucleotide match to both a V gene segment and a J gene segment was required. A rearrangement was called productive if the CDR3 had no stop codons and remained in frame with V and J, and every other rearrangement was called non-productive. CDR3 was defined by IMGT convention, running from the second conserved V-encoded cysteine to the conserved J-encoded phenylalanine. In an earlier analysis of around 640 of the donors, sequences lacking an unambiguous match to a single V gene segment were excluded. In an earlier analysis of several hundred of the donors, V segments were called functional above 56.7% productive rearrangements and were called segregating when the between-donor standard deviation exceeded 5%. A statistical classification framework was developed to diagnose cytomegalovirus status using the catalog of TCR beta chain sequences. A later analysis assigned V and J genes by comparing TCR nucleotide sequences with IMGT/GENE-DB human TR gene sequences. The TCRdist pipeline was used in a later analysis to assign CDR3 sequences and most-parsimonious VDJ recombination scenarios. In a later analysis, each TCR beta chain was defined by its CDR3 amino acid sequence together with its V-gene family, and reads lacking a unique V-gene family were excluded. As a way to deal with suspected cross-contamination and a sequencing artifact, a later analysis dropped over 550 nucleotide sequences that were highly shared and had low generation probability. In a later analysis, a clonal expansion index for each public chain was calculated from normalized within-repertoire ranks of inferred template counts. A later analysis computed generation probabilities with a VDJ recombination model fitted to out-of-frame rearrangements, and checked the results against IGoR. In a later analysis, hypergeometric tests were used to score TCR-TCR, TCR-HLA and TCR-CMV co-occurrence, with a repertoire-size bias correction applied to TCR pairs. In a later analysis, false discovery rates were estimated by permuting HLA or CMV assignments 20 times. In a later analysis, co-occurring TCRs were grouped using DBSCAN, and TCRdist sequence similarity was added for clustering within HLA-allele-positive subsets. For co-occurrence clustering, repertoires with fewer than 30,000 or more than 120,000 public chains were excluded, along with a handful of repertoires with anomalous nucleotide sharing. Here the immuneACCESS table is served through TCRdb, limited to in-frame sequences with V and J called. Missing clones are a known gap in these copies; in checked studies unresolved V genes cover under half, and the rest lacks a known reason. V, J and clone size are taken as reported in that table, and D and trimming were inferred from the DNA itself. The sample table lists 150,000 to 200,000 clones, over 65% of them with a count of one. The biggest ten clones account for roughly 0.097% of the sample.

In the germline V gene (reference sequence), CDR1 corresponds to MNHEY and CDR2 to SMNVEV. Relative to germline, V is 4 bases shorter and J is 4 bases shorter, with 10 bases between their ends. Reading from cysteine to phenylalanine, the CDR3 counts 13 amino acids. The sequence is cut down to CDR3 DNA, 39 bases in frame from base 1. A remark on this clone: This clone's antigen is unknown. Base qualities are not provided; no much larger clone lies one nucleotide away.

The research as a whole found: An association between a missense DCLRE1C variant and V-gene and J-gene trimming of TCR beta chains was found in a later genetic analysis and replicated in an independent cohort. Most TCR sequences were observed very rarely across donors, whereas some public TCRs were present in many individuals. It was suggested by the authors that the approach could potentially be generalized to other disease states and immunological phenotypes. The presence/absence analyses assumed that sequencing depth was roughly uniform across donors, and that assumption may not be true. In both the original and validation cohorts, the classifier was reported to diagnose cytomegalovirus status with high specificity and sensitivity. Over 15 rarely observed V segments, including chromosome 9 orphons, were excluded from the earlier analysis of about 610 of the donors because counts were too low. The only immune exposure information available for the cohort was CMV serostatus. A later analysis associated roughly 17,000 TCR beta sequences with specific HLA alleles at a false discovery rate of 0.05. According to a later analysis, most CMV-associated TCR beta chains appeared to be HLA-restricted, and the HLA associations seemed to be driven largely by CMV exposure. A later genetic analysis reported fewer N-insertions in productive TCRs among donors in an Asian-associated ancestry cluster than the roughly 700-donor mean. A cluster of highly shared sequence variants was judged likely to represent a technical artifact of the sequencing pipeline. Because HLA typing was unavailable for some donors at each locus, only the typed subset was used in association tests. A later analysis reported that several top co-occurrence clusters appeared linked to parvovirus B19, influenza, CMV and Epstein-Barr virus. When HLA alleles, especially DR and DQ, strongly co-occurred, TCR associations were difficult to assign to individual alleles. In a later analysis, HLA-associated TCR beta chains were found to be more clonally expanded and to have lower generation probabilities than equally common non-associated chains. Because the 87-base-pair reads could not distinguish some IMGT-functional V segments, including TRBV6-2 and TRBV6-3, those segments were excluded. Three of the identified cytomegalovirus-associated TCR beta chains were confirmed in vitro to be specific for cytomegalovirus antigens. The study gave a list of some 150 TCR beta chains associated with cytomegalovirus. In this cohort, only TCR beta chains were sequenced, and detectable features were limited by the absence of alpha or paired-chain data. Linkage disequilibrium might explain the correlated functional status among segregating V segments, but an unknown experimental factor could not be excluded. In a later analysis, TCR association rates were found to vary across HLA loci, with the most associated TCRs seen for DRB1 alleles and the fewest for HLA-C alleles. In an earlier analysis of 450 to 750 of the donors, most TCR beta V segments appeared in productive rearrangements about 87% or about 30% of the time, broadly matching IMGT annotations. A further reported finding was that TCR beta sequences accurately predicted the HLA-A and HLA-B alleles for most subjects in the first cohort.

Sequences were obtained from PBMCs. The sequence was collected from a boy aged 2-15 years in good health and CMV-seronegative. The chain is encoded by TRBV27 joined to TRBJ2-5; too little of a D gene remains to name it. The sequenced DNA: TGTGCCAGCAGTTCTGTTCGCGGAGAGACCCAGTACTTC. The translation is CASSSVRGETQYF.